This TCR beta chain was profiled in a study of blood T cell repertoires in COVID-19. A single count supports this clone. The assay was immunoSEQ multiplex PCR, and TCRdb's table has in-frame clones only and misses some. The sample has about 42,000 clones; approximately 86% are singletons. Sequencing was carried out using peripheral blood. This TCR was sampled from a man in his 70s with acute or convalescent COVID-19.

CDR3 bases: TGTGCCAGCACTGGGCCAGGGATCATGAACACTGAAGCTTTCTTT. Translated, it gives CASTGPGIMNTEAFF. The V call is TRBV6-5, the J call TRBJ1-1, with D possibly being TRBD1 (5 bases). CDR3 length: 15 residues. Germline CDR1 is MNHEY and CDR2 is SVGAGI. V was shortened by 7 bases and J by 0 bases, with 15 bases between the two germline ends.